The 20 T cell receptor beta chains reported below all come from one sample, sequenced in a study of cytomegalovirus exposure and HLA in healthy donors. Use of 60 Vbeta and 13 Jbeta primers characterized the PCR. Profiling relied on immunoSEQ multiplex PCR, and the TCRdb table lists in-frame clones only, not all of them. This table holds 150,000 or so clones, around 75% found once. The sample consisted of PBMCs. These receptors were obtained from a man aged 25-45 years in good health and CMV-seropositive.

The chain links TRBV7-3 to TRBJ1-2; 10 nucleotides match TRBD1. Trimming at V came to 5 bases and at J to 8 bases, leaving 5 bases not matched to a gene. Germline CDR1 and CDR2: SGHTA and FQGTGA. CDR3 length: 13 amino acids. In DNA form, the CDR3 reads TGTGCCAGCAGCGTCGGGACAGGGGAGGGCTACACCTTC. The encoded protein is CASSVGTGEGYTF.

This chain joins TRBV15 and TRBJ2-7; 10 nucleotides match TRBD1. Germline CDR1 LNHNV, CDR2 YYDKDF (reference sequence). V shed 2 bases, J shed 4 bases, and the junction held 2 bases outside the gene matches. CDR3 length equals 14 residues. Here the CDR3 DNA reads TGTGCCACCAGCAGACGGGACAGGGGATACGAGCAGTACTTC. Protein product: CATSRRDRGYEQYF.

This chain uses TRBV28 with TRBJ2-7; a possible D gene is TRBD2 (6 bases). In germline, CDR1 is MDHEN, CDR2 SYDVKM. V was cut by 4 bases and J by 4 bases, with 20 bases left in between. CDR3 length equals 16 residues. In DNA form, the CDR3 reads TGTGCCAGCAGTTCCATCGCCGGCGGGACCGTTTACGAGCAGTACTTC. Protein sequence: CASSSIAGGTVYEQYF. Filled out from reference TRBV28 and TRBJ2-7, the complete variable domain reads DVKVTQSSRYLVKRTGEKVFLECVQDMDHENMFWYRQDPGLGLRLIYFSYDVKMKEKGDIPEGYSVSREKKERFSLILESASTNQTSMYLCASSSIAGGTVYEQYFGPGTRLTVT.

J is TRBJ1-2 and V is TRBV30; tentatively, D is TRBD1 (5 bases). Per germline, CDR1 GTSNPN and CDR2 SVGIG (reference sequence). With 4 bases removed from V and 8 bases from J, the gap between germline ends came to 17 bases. This CDR3 region has 13 residues. Here the CDR3 DNA reads TGTGCCTGGACCATTCCCCCAGGGCACGGCTACACCTTC. Protein: CAWTIPPGHGYTF.

J is TRBJ1-5 and V is TRBV7-2; 8 positions match TRBD1. CDR1 is SGHTA and CDR2 is FQGNSA in the germline V gene. The junction had 12 bases not matched to a gene; V was cut back by 0 bases and J by 8 bases. This CDR3 has 17 residues. The CDR3: CASSLAHRTDRDKPQHF. CDR3 coding DNA: TGTGCCAGCAGCTTAGCCCATAGAACGGACAGGGATAAGCCCCAGCATTTT.

V gene TRBV5-1 combines with J gene TRBJ2-4; 10 nucleotides line up with TRBD1. The CDR3 has 19 amino acids. Germline CDR1 and CDR2: SGHRS and YFSETQ. V shed 4 bases and J 0 bases; nucleotides not matched to a gene: 13. The CDR3 DNA reads TGCGCCAGCAGCCCGGACAGGGGGTATGGGGGGCGAGCCAAAAACATTCAGTACTTC. As protein: CASSPDRGYGGRAKNIQYF.

The CDR3 nucleotides read TGTGCCAGCAGAGACAGGCTCTCTGGGGCCAACGTCCTGACTTTC. Amino acids: CASRDRLSGANVLTF. This chain connects TRBV6-5 to TRBJ2-6; D may be TRBD1 (6 bases). The V gene lost 6 bases and the J gene lost 0 bases, with 9 bases spanning the gap. Germline CDR1 and CDR2: MNHEY and SVGAGI. The CDR3 totals 15 residues.

In its sample, this clone was seen a few times. This chain uses TRBV4-2 with TRBJ1-2; TRBD1 aligns across 10 bases. The CDR3 has 16 residues. Germline CDR1 reads LGHNA; CDR2 reads YNFKEQ. V was clipped by 0 bases and J by 3 bases; unmatched bases: 4. The CDR3 sequence is CASSQELDRGDYGYTF. CDR3 nucleotide sequence: TGTGCCAGCAGCCAAGAATTGGACAGGGGGGACTATGGCTACACCTTC.

The V and J genes are TRBV28 and TRBJ1-1, with D unresolved. V lost 6 bases, J lost 4 bases, and 15 bases lay in between. The CDR3 extends over 14 amino acids. In germline, CDR1 is MDHEN, CDR2 SYDVKM. In DNA form, the CDR3 reads TGTGCCAGCAGGGCCCCCGGCGGTAGCACTGAAGCTTTCTTT. Translated, it gives CASRAPGGSTEAFF.

V and J are TRBV10-2 and TRBJ2-3; 10 nucleotides line up with TRBD2. Germline V gene sequence: CDR1 WSHSY, CDR2 SAAADI. CDR3 length: 15 residues. V lost 7 bases, J lost 6 bases, and 10 bases stayed unmatched. CDR3 amino acids: CASTLAGVPADTQYF. The CDR3 nucleotides read TGCGCCAGCACTCTAGCGGGGGTGCCAGCGGATACGCAGTATTTT.

V is TRBV7-3 and J is TRBJ2-3; TRBD2 aligns across 9 bases. The V segment lost 4 bases and the J segment 5 bases; nucleotides outside the gene matches: 7. Germline V gives CDR1 SGHTA, CDR2 FQGTGA. The CDR3 is 15 amino acids. CDR3 amino acids: CASSYGGGAQDTQYF. The CDR3, as DNA: TGTGCCAGCAGCTACGGCGGGGGGGCCCAAGATACGCAGTATTTT.

This sequence joins TRBV10-2 and TRBJ1-1; TRBD1 might be the D (6 bases). Trimming took 9 bases from V and 0 from J, leaving 11 bases between them. Germline loops: CDR1 WSHSY, CDR2 SAAADI. The CDR3 is 13 amino acids. CDR3 in amino acids: CASQDSLNTEAFF. For the CDR3, the DNA is TGCGCCAGTCAGGACAGCTTGAACACTGAAGCTTTCTTT.

This rearrangement joins TRBV19 to TRBJ2-3; D possibly corresponds to TRBD1 (6 bases). The CDR3 runs 16 residues. The V end was cut by 3 bases, the J end by 2 bases, with 15 bases between. CDR1 LNHDA and CDR2 SQIVND come from the germline V gene (reference sequence). Here the CDR3 reads CASSMSQGLITDTQYF. The CDR3, as DNA: TGTGCCAGTAGTATGAGTCAGGGGCTAATCACAGATACGCAGTATTTT. The full variable domain, with the rest looked up from reference TRBV19 and TRBJ2-3, is DGGITQSPKYLFRKEGQNVTLSCEQNLNHDAMYWYRQDPGQGLRLIYYSQIVNDFQKGDIAEGYSVSREKKESFPLTVTSAQKNPTAFYLCASSMSQGLITDTQYFGPGTRLTVL.

The rearrangement joins TRBV9 to TRBJ1-1; D unclear. Germline assignment: CDR1 SGDLS and CDR2 YYNGEE. The length of the CDR3 is 15 residues. V was pared by 2 bases and J by 3 bases, with 14 bases between. The CDR3 reads CASSVTTGAHTEAFF. The CDR3 DNA sequence: TGTGCCAGCAGCGTGACCACCGGAGCCCACACTGAAGCTTTCTTT. Variable domain in full (rest from reference TRBV9 and TRBJ1-1): DSGVTQTPKHLITATGQRVTLRCSPRSGDLSVYWYQQSLDQGLQFLIQYYNGEERAKGNILERFSAQQFPDLHSELNLSSLELGDSALYFCASSVTTGAHTEAFFGQGTRLTVV.

The V gene is TRBV7-9, the J gene TRBJ2-2, with 8 bases aligning to TRBD2. With 0 bases clipped from V and 4 bases from J, the junction kept 4 bases outside the gene matches. Germline V CDR1 and CDR2: SEHNR, FQNEAQ (reference sequence). The CDR3 extends over 16 amino acids. The CDR3 DNA is TGTGCCAGCAGCTTAGCGAGCGGGAGACGCACCGGGGAGCTGTTTTTT. Residues: CASSLASGRRTGELFF.

V and J are TRBV4-3 and TRBJ1-1, with 10 bases fitting TRBD1. V lost 4 bases to trimming and J lost 0 bases; unmatched junction nucleotides: 2. The CDR3 has 15 amino acids. Germline CDR1 is LGHNA and CDR2 is YSLEER. The CDR3 nucleotides read TGCGCCAGCAGCCGCGGACAGGGGGTGAACACTGAAGCTTTCTTT. Protein: CASSRGQGVNTEAFF.

The chain joins TRBV28 to TRBJ1-6; perhaps TRBD1 as D (5 bases). Trimming shortened V by 4 bases and J by 10 bases, and 11 bases separated the two germline ends. Germline CDR1 MDHEN, CDR2 SYDVKM. The CDR3 has 13 amino acids. CDR3 nucleotides: TGTGCCAGCAGTTACGAGACAGTCTCACCCCTCCACTTT. Translating it yields CASSYETVSPLHF.

As to this clone: A junction boundary mismatches the germline segment, possibly from a read error. The chain links TRBV6-5 to TRBJ2-7, with TRBD2 matching 14 bases. In germline, CDR1 is MNHEY, CDR2 SVGAGI. The CDR3 is 9 residues long. The CDR3 here is CAIWTSGRF. CDR3 nucleotide sequence: TGTGCCATCTGGACTAGCGGGAGGTTC.

The chain carries TRBV19 and TRBJ2-5; D is perhaps TRBD2 (6 bases). The ends were cut back, 10 bases at V and 0 bases at J, with 15 bases in the middle. Per germline, CDR1 LNHDA and CDR2 SQIVND (reference sequence). The CDR3 length is 14 residues. The CDR3 coding sequence is TGTGCCACCACGGACTATGCTAACCAAGAGACCCAGTACTTC. Protein: CATTDYANQETQYF.

CDR3 residues: CASSSATGSGNTIYF. CDR3 nucleotide sequence: TGTGCCAGCAGTTCTGCCACTGGCTCTGGAAACACCATATATTTT. This chain uses TRBV6-5 with TRBJ1-3; unclear D gene. V was trimmed by 4 bases and J by 0 bases, leaving 10 bases between them. This CDR3 spans 15 amino acids. Germline CDR1 reads MNHEY; CDR2 reads SVGAGI.